These T cell receptor beta chains were read from a single sample in a study of T cell repertoires in cytomegalovirus infection. For these receptors, no antigen is known. TCRdb redid the calling of the reads with MiXCR, one entry per CDR3 protein. The sample yields tens of thousands of distinct CDR3 sequences, over 15% seen once. The sample here was CD8+ T cells from cultured PBMCs, taken from culture after CMV antigen stimulation. These receptors were collected from a human donor in good health (CMV status not recorded). Some clones in this sample may be carry-over from other donors' samples. The CDR3 runs from the conserved cysteine through the conserved F or W. The order of the fields is V gene, D gene, clone size, J gene, CDR3 protein, CDR3 DNA. A D gene is named only where the DNA matches it firmly. The size field is filled for only some rows; it gives once, few, many or a size class.

V: TRBV7-6
D: .
size: few
J: TRBJ1-1
CDR3: CASSPRTASTEAFF
DNA: TGTGCCAGCAGCCCCCGGACAGCTAGCACTGAAGCTTTCTTT

V: TRBV28
D: .
size: once
J: TRBJ2-3
CDR3: CASRPAGASVTDTQYF
DNA: TGTGCCAGCAGACCCGCCGGTGCGTCAGTCACAGATACGCAGTATTTT

V: TRBV5-1
D: TRBD1
size: few
J: TRBJ2-1
CDR3: CASSPVGQGAYNEQFF
DNA: TGCGCCAGCAGCCCCGTGGGACAGGGGGCTTACAATGAGCAGTTCTTC

V: TRBV27
D: .
size: few
J: TRBJ1-1
CDR3: CASSRLREVNTEAFF
DNA: TGTGCCAGCAGTCGCCTTCGGGAGGTGAACACTGAAGCTTTCTTT

V: TRBV27
D: .
size: many
J: TRBJ2-3
CDR3: CASRDGGSRVTDTQYF
DNA: TGTGCCAGCAGAGACGGAGGTAGCAGGGTTACAGATACGCAGTATTTT

V: TRBV7-2
D: TRBD1
size: few
J: TRBJ2-7
CDR3: CASSPGAGGTYEQYF
DNA: TGTGCCAGCAGCCCCGGGGCAGGGGGCACGTACGAGCAGTACTTC

V: TRBV6-2/TRBV6-3
D: TRBD1
size: .
J: TRBJ2-3
CDR3: CASSHRGSTDTQYF
DNA: TGTGCCAGCAGCCACAGGGGTAGCACAGATACGCAGTATTTT

V: TRBV4-2
D: TRBD1
size: few
J: TRBJ1-1
CDR3: CASSPGQGWWTEAFF
DNA: TGTGCCAGCAGCCCAGGACAGGGGTGGTGGACTGAAGCTTTCTTT

V: TRBV20-1
D: .
size: few
J: TRBJ1-1
CDR3: CSARDANTGNTEAFF
DNA: TGCAGTGCTAGAGATGCGAATACGGGGAACACTGAAGCTTTCTTT

V: TRBV4-1
D: TRBD1
size: .
J: TRBJ1-1
CDR3: CASSQSGTEATEAFF
DNA: TGCGCCAGCAGCCAGTCCGGGACAGAGGCCACTGAAGCTTTCTTT

V: TRBV7-3
D: .
size: few
J: TRBJ2-1
CDR3: CASSLSIYNEQFF
DNA: TGTGCCAGCAGCTTATCGATTTACAATGAGCAGTTCTTC

V: TRBV7-7
D: .
size: few
J: TRBJ2-7
CDR3: CASSPIDSSSYEQYF
DNA: TGTGCCAGCAGCCCTATCGACAGCAGCTCCTACGAGCAGTACTTC

V: TRBV6-5
D: .
size: few
J: TRBJ2-2
CDR3: CASSYLLSIKNTGELFF
DNA: TGTGCCAGCAGTTACCTTTTGTCAATAAAAAACACCGGGGAGCTGTTTTTT

V: TRBV7-8
D: TRBD2
size: .
J: TRBJ2-1
CDR3: CASSLVEGLVSNEQFF
DNA: TGTGCCAGCAGCTTAGTGGAGGGACTAGTTTCCAATGAGCAGTTCTTC

V: TRBV7-9
D: TRBD1
size: .
J: TRBJ2-7
CDR3: CASSLVTGDGYEQYF
DNA: TGTGCCAGCAGCTTAGTTACAGGGGACGGATACGAGCAGTACTTC

V: TRBV6-5
D: .
size: .
J: TRBJ2-1
CDR3: CASSYSGGRTEQFF
DNA: TGTGCCAGCAGTTACTCCGGAGGGAGGACTGAGCAGTTCTTC

V: TRBV4-1
D: .
size: few
J: TRBJ1-2
CDR3: CASSQEVPNYGYTF
DNA: TGCGCCAGCAGCCAAGAAGTGCCTAACTATGGCTACACCTTC

V: TRBV4-1
D: .
size: .
J: TRBJ2-7
CDR3: CASSQDPGSYEQYF
DNA: TGTGCCAGCAGCCAAGATCCCGGGAGTTACGAGCAGTACTTC

V: TRBV19
D: .
size: .
J: TRBJ1-5
CDR3: CASERGVGQPQHF
DNA: TGTGCCAGTGAGCGGGGGGTAGGTCAGCCCCAGCATTTT

V: TRBV28
D: .
size: .
J: TRBJ1-1
CDR3: CASIGGGEAFF
DNA: TGTGCCAGCATAGGGGGAGGAGAAGCTTTCTTT

V: TRBV7-9
D: .
size: few
J: TRBJ2-2
CDR3: CASSFSPLQLFF
DNA: TGTGCCAGCAGCTTTAGTCCCTTACAGCTGTTTTTT

V: TRBV20-1
D: .
size: many
J: TRBJ2-7
CDR3: CSARGRESYEQYF
DNA: TGCAGTGCTAGAGGCCGCGAATCCTACGAGCAGTACTTC

V: TRBV7-3
D: .
size: .
J: TRBJ2-2
CDR3: CASSFPLRAGTGELFF
DNA: TGTGCCAGCAGCTTCCCGTTGAGGGCTGGAACCGGGGAGCTGTTTTTT

V: TRBV11-2
D: .
size: .
J: TRBJ2-7
CDR3: CASSLGPGSYEQYF
DNA: TGTGCCAGCAGCTTGGGACCAGGCTCCTACGAGCAGTACTTC

V: TRBV6-2/TRBV6-3
D: .
size: .
J: TRBJ1-2
CDR3: CASSYGSSYGYTF
DNA: TGTGCCAGCAGTTACGGCTCGAGCTATGGCTACACCTTC

V: TRBV9
D: .
size: many
J: TRBJ1-1
CDR3: CASSPRGFTEAFF
DNA: TGTGCCAGCAGCCCAAGGGGTTTCACTGAAGCTTTCTTT

V: TRBV7-7
D: TRBD2
size: .
J: TRBJ2-2
CDR3: CASSQEPSGGADTGELFF
DNA: TGTGCCAGCAGCCAGGAACCTAGCGGGGGGGCTGACACCGGGGAGCTGTTTTTT